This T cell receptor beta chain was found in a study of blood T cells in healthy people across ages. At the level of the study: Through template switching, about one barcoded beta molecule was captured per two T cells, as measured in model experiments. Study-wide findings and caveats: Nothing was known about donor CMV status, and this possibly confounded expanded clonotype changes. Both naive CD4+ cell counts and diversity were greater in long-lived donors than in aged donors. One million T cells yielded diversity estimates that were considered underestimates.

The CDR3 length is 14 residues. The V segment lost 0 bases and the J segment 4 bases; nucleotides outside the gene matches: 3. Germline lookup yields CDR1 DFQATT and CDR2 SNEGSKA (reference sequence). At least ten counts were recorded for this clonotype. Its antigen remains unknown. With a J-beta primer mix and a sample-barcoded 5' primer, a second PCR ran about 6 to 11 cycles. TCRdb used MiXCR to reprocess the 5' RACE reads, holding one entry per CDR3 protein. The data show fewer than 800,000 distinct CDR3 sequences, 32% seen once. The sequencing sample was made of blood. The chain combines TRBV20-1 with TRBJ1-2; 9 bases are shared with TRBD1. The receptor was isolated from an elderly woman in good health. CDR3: CSAREWDRVYGYTF. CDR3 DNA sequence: TGCAGTGCTAGAGAGTGGGACAGGGTCTATGGCTACACCTTC.